This T cell receptor (beta chain) was sequenced for a study of patients and donors after allogeneic stem cell transplantation. This clonotype appeared a few times. The CDR3 contains 17 residues. V dropped 0 bases and J dropped 0; count of bases not matched to a gene: 3. Germline assignment: CDR1 LGHNA and CDR2 YNFKEQ. TCRdb reanalysed the RT-PCR reads using MiXCR and keeps one entry per CDR3 protein. The sample holds more than 150,000 distinct CDR3 sequences, about 40% seen once. The rearrangement uses TRBV4-2 and TRBJ2-5, with 11 bases identical to TRBD2. The sample comprised blood, either unsorted or a sorted T cell fraction (not recorded which). This clonotype originated in a human donor who was either an allogeneic HSCT recipient or a stem cell or donor lymphocyte infusion donor (not recorded which). It is not recorded whose cells these are; they may come from a transplant donor. Here the CDR3 DNA reads TGTGCCAGCAGCCAAGAAACGGGACTAGCGGACCAAGAGACCCAGTACTTC. Translating it yields CASSQETGLADQETQYF.